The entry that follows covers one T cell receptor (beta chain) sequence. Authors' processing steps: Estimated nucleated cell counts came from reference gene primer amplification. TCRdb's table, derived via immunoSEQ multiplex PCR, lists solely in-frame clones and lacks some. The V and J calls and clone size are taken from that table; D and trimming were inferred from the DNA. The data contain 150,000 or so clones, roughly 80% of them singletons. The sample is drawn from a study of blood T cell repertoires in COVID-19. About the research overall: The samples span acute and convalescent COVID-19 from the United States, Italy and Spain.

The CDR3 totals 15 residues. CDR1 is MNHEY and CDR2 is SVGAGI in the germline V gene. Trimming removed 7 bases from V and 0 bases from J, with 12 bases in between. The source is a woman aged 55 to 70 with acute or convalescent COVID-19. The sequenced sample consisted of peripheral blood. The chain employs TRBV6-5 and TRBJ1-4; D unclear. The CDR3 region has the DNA TGTGCCAGCAATTCCTACCCTGCAACTAATGAAAAACTGTTTTTT. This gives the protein CASNSYPATNEKLFF.